These T cell receptor beta chains were read from a single sample in a study of cytomegalovirus exposure and HLA in healthy donors. The repertoire was sequenced with immunoSEQ multiplex PCR; TCRdb's copy has only in-frame clones and lacks some. This table holds 35,000 to 55,000 clones, about 78% found once. The sequencing sample was made of PBMCs. These receptors originate from a woman aged 25 to 39 in good health and CMV-seronegative. The CDR3 runs from the conserved cysteine through the conserved F or W. A D gene is named only where the DNA matches it firmly. The listing skips clone size in some rows; elsewhere it reads once, few, many or a size class.

.,TRBV30,TRBJ1-2,.,TGTGCCTGGAGACTGGGGCGAGGCTACACCTTC,CAWRLGRGYTF
once,TRBV2,TRBJ2-7,.,TGTGCCAGCAGTTCACAGGAATCCTACGAGCAGTACTTC,CASSSQESYEQYF
.,TRBV29-1,TRBJ1-4,TRBD1,TGCAGCGTGGGAGGACAGGGGGCTCGGGAAAAACTGTTTTTT,CSVGGQGAREKLFF
few,TRBV7-9,TRBJ2-1,TRBD1,TGTGCCAGCAGCTTAGCAGGGGGCGGTGAGCAGTTCTTC,CASSLAGGGEQFF
.,TRBV27,TRBJ2-7,.,TGTGCCAGCAGTCGAAAAGCTGACTCCTACGAGCAGTACTTC,CASSRKADSYEQYF
.,TRBV30,TRBJ2-3,TRBD2,TGTGCCTGGAGTCTAGCGGGGGGAGCCACAGATACGCAGTATTTT,CAWSLAGGATDTQYF
.,TRBV28,TRBJ1-1,TRBD1,TGTGCCAGCAGTTTACGATCCGACAGGGCGTGGGGCGCTGAAGCTTTCTTT,CASSLRSDRAWGAEAFF
.,TRBV14,TRBJ2-2,TRBD2,TGTGCCAGCAGCCAATTTAATAGCGGACTGCGGGGGACCGGGGAGCTGTTTTTT,CASSQFNSGLRGTGELFF
.,TRBV7-2,TRBJ2-5,.,TGTGCCAGCAGCCCAAAAACAGGGATAGAGACCCAGTACTTC,CASSPKTGIETQYF
few,TRBV15,TRBJ2-5,TRBD1,TGTGCCACCAGCAGAGAAACAGGGGCGGCGGAGACCCAGTACTTC,CATSRETGAAETQYF
.,TRBV27,TRBJ1-2,.,TGTGCCAGCAGCGCGAAGGAGGGGTTGGAAGGCTACACCTTC,CASSAKEGLEGYTF
.,TRBV19,TRBJ1-2,.,TGTGCCAGTAGGGACGGACAGAACTATGGCTACACCTTC,CASRDGQNYGYTF
few,TRBV7-9,TRBJ1-2,.,TGTGCCAGCAGCACCTCGGGGAACTATGGCTACACCTTC,CASSTSGNYGYTF
.,TRBV2,TRBJ2-2,TRBD1,TGTGCCAGCAGTCCCCAAGGGACAGGTAACACCGGGGAGCTGTTTTTT,CASSPQGTGNTGELFF
.,TRBV6-1,TRBJ1-1,.,TGTGCCACTCAGTTTGTGGCCACGAACACTGAAGCTTTCTTT,CATQFVATNTEAFF
.,TRBV5-6,TRBJ1-2,TRBD1,TGTGCCAGCAGCTGGGGCGACAGGGGCCCCGTAGGCTACACCTTC,CASSWGDRGPVGYTF
.,TRBV9,TRBJ2-2,.,TGTGCCAGCAGTTCGAACGTACTCTGGTCCGGGGAGCTGTTTTTT,CASSSNVLWSGELFF
.,TRBV7-9,TRBJ2-2,.,TGTGCCAGCAGCATAGAGAGGACCGGGGAGCTGTTTTTT,CASSIERTGELFF
.,TRBV5-6,TRBJ2-5,.,TGTGCCAGCAGCTTGGCCGGAGAGACCCAGTACTTC,CASSLAGETQYF
.,TRBV2,TRBJ1-4,.,TGTGCCAGCAGGGCAGGGAGGGGGGATGAAAAACTGTTTTTT,CASRAGRGDEKLFF
.,TRBV19,TRBJ2-7,TRBD2,TGTGCCAGTAGTACCTGGACTAGCGGGATCGCTCAGTACTTC,CASSTWTSGIAQYF
.,TRBV15,TRBJ2-7,TRBD2,TGTGCCACCAGCAGAGAACCCGGGACTAGCGGCGAGCAGTACTTC,CATSREPGTSGEQYF
.,TRBV10-3,TRBJ2-1,.,TGTGCCATCTCTCCCCAGGGAAACTACAATGAGCAGTTCTTC,CAISPQGNYNEQFF
.,TRBV7-9,TRBJ1-1,.,TGTGCCAGCAGCTTAGTATACCAGGGCTTGGCTTTCTTT,CASSLVYQGLAFF
.,TRBV13,TRBJ2-6,.,TGTGCCAGCAGTTCCTTCTCTGGGGCCAACGTCCTGACTTTC,CASSSFSGANVLTF
once,TRBV6-1,TRBJ2-7,.,TGTGCCAGCAGTGAAGCGGGCAGGCAGCCCTCCTACGAGCAGTACTTC,CASSEAGRQPSYEQYF
.,TRBV27,TRBJ1-6,TRBD1,TGTGCCAGCAGTAGACAGGGGTCTCCCCTCCACTTT,CASSRQGSPLHF
.,TRBV30,TRBJ1-1,.,TGTGCCTGGAGTCCTCCGGCAGGGGTTGCTTTCTTT,CAWSPPAGVAFF
.,TRBV6-5,TRBJ2-5,.,TGTGCCAGCAGTTACTCCTACCAAGAGACCCAGTACTTC,CASSYSYQETQYF